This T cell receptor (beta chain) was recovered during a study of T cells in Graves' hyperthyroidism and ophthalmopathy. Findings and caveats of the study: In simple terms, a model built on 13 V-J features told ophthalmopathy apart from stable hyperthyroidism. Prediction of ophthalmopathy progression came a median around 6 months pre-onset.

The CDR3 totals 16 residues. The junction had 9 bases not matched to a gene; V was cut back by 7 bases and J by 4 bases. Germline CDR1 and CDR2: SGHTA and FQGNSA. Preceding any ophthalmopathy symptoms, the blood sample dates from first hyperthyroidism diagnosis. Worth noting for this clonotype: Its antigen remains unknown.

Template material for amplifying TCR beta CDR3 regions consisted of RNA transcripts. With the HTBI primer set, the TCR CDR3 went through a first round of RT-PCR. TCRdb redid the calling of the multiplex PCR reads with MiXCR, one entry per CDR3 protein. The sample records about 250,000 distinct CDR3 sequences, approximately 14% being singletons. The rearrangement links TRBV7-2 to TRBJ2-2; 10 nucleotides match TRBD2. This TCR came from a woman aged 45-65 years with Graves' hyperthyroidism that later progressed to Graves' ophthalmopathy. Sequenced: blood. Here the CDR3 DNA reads TGTGCCAGCACCTTCCGGGGACTAGCGACCACCGGGGAGCTGTTTTTT. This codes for CASTFRGLATTGELFF.